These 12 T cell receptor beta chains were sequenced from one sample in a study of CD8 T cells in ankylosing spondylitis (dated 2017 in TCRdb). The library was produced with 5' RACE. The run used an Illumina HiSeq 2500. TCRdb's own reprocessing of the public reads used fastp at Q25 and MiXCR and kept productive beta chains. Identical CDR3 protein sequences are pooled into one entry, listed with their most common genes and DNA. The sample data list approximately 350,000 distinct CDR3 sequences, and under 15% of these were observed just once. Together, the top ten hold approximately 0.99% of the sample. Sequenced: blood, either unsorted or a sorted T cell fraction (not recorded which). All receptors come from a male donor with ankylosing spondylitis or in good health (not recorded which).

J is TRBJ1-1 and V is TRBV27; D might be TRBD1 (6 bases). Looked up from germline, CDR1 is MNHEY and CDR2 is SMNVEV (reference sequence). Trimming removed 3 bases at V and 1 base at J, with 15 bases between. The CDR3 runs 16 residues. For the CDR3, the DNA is TGTGCCAGCAGTTTGGGGGCAGGGGTGAAGAACACTGAAGCTTTCTTT. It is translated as CASSLGAGVKNTEAFF.

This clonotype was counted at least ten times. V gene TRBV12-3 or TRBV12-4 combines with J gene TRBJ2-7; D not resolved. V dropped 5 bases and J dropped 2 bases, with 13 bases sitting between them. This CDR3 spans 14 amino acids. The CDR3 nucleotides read TGTGCCAGCAGTATACAATACCTAGCCTACGAGCAGTACTTC. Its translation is CASSIQYLAYEQYF.

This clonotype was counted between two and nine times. The CDR3 DNA sequence: TGCGCCAGCAGACCGACTAGCGGGGGAAACAATGAGCAGTTCTTC. This encodes CASRPTSGGNNEQFF. The chain couples TRBV5-1 to TRBJ2-1; 12 bases align to TRBD2. The V gene end was trimmed by 5 bases and the J gene end by 5 bases; junction bases not matched to a gene: 5. The V gene's germline CDR1 is SGHRS and CDR2 YFSETQ. This CDR3 is 15 amino acids long. Full variable domain (outside the CDR3, taken from reference TRBV5-1 and TRBJ2-1): KAGVTQTPRYLIKTRGQQVTLSCSPISGHRSVSWYQQTPGQGLQFLFEYFSETQRNKGNFPGRFSGRQFSNSRSEMNVSTLELGDSALYLCASRPTSGGNNEQFFGPGTRLTVL.

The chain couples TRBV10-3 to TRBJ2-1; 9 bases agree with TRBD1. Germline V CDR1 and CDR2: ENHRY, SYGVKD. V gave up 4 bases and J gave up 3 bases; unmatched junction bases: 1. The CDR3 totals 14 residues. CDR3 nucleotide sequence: TGTGCCATCAGTGGGACAGGGGTCTACAATGAGCAGTTCTTC. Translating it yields CAISGTGVYNEQFF.

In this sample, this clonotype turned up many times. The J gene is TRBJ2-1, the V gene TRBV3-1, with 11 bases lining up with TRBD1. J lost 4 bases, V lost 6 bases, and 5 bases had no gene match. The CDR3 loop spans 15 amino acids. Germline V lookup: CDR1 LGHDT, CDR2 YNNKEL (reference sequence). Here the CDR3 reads CASRMGQGGYNEQFF. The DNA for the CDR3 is TGTGCCAGCAGGATGGGACAGGGGGGTTACAATGAGCAGTTCTTC.

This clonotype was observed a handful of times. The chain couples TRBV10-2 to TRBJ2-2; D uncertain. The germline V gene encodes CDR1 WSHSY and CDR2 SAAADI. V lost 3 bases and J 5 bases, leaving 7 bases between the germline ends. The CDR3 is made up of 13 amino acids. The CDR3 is CASSEEITGELFF. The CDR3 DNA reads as TGCGCCAGCAGTGAAGAGATAACCGGGGAGCTGTTTTTT.

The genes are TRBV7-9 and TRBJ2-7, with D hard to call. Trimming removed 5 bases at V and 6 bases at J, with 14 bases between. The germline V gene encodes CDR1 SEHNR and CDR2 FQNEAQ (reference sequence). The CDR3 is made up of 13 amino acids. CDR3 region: CASSLSPYREQYF. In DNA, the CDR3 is TGTGCCAGCAGCCTAAGCCCCTATCGCGAGCAGTACTTC.

The CDR3, as DNA: TGCGCCAGCAGCGGCAGCGGCGGAGAGGAGACCCAGTACTTC. Amino acid sequence: CASSGSGGEETQYF. The V call is TRBV5-1, the J call TRBJ2-5; D may be TRBD2 (5 bases). Germline V gene data show CDR1 as SGHRS and CDR2 as YFSETQ. The CDR3 is 14 residues long. V dropped 4 bases and J dropped 5 bases, with 15 bases sitting between them.

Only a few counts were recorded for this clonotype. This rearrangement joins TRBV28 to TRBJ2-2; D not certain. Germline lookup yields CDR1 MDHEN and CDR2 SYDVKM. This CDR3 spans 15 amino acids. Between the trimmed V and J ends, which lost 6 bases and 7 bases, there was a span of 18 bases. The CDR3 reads CASSPIKLASGELFF. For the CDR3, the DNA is TGTGCCAGCAGCCCTATCAAGCTCGCGAGCGGGGAGCTGTTTTTT.

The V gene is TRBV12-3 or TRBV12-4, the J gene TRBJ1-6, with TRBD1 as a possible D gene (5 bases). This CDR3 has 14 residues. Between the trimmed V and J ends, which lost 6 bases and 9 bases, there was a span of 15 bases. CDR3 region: CASRSSGGGSPLHF. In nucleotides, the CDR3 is TGTGCCAGCAGGTCCTCTGGGGGGGGTTCACCCCTCCACTTT.

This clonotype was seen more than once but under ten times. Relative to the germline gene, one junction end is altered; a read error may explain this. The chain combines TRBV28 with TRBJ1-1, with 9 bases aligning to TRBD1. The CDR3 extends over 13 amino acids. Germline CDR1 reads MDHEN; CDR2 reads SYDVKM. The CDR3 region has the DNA TGTGCCAGCAGTCCCCCGGACAGGGGCACCCCAACCTTT. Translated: CASSPPDRGTPTF.

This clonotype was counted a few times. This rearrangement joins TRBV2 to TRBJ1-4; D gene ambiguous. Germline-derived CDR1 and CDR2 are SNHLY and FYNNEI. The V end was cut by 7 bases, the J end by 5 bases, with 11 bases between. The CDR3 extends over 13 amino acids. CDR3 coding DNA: TGTGCCAGCAATGGCAACGGGAATGAAAAACTGTTTTTT. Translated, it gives CASNGNGNEKLFF.